These 8 T cell receptor beta chains came from one sample sequenced in a study of T cell responses to AZD1222 COVID-19 vaccine. Repertoires were generated with immunoSEQ multiplex PCR, while TCRdb's copy carries only in-frame clones and drops some. The sample lists 150,000 to 200,000 clones, 85% to 95% seen once, with around 3.8% in the top ten. This specimen consisted of peripheral blood, obtained on day 0 of AZD1222 vaccination. These receptors were taken from an adult in good health.

DNA for the CDR3: TGTGCCAGCAGCCAAGATTACAGGGGGCTAACTGAAGCTTTCTTT. Amino acids: CASSQDYRGLTEAFF. V usage is TRBV3-1 (or the pseudogene TRBV3-2) and J usage is TRBJ1-1, with 9 positions matching TRBD1. From germline, CDR1 is LGHDT and CDR2 YNNKEL (reference sequence). This CDR3 contains 15 residues. J gave up 5 bases and V 0 bases, and 4 bases lay outside the gene matches.

V usage is TRBV5-1 and J usage is TRBJ2-3, with 10 nucleotides matching TRBD2. The CDR3 totals 16 residues. Unmatched junction bases numbered 2, after V lost 0 bases and J lost 1 base. CDR1 is SGHRS and CDR2 is YFSETQ in the germline V gene. The CDR3 coding sequence is TGCGCCAGCAGCTTGGACACTAGCGGGGGCACAGATACGCAGTATTTT. The encoded protein is CASSLDTSGGTDTQYF. Together with reference TRBV5-1 and TRBJ2-3, the CDR3 gives the full variable domain: KAGVTQTPRYLIKTRGQQVTLSCSPISGHRSVSWYQQTPGQGLQFLFEYFSETQRNKGNFPGRFSGRQFSNSRSEMNVSTLELGDSALYLCASSLDTSGGTDTQYFGPGTRLTVL.

The V and J genes are TRBV28 and TRBJ1-2; possible D gene TRBD1, 5 bases. The CDR3 has 14 residues. The V and J ends lost 7 bases and 5 bases respectively, with 17 bases between them. Germline lookup yields CDR1 MDHEN and CDR2 SYDVKM. CDR3: CASIRGFFGYGYTF. The CDR3 bases are TGTGCCAGCATCCGGGGGTTCTTCGGATATGGCTACACCTTC.

This clone has a single count. V and J are TRBV4-2 and TRBJ2-7; D remains unclear. Germline V gene data show CDR1 as LGHNA and CDR2 as YNFKEQ. Trimming pared 6 bases from V and 1 base from J, leaving 10 bases between. This CDR3 is 13 amino acids long. The chain's CDR3 is CASRGKGSYEQYF. CDR3 nucleotides: TGTGCCAGCAGAGGGAAGGGATCCTACGAGCAGTACTTC.

The CDR3 nucleotides are TGCGCCAGCAGCCCACGGACTAGCGAGTTCACAGATACGCAGTATTTT. Translated, it gives CASSPRTSEFTDTQYF. The V and J genes are TRBV5-1 and TRBJ2-3; the match to TRBD2 covers 9 bases. Germline CDR1 and CDR2: SGHRS and YFSETQ. The CDR3 spans 16 residues. The junction had 8 bases not matched to a gene; V was cut back by 4 bases and J by 2 bases.

The J gene is TRBJ1-2, the V gene TRBV5-5; unclear D gene. In germline, CDR1 is SGHKS, CDR2 YYEKEE (reference sequence). Deletions cut 0 bases from V and 4 bases from J, with 19 bases between. The CDR3 loop spans 17 amino acids. The CDR3 nucleotides read TGTGCCAGCAGCTTGGTATTACTCGAGCCTCTCAGCTATGGCTACACCTTC. Amino acid sequence: CASSLVLLEPLSYGYTF.

The genes are TRBV12-5 and TRBJ1-1; D remains ambiguous. This CDR3 comprises 11 residues. With 6 bases removed from V and 8 bases from J, the gap between germline ends came to 10 bases. Germline lookup yields CDR1 LGHNT and CDR2 FRNRAP. CDR3 loop: CASGHTHEAFF. The CDR3 DNA is TGTGCTAGTGGCCATACACACGAAGCTTTCTTT.

The chain is built from TRBV4-1 and TRBJ2-1; no clear D gene. CDR1 is MGHRA and CDR2 is YSYEKL in the germline V gene. V was clipped by 2 bases and J by 3 bases, with 5 bases between them. There are 13 residues in the CDR3. The CDR3, as DNA: TGCGCCAGCAGCCAATCTAGCTACAATGAGCAGTTCTTC. This gives the protein CASSQSSYNEQFF.